The rows below give T cell receptor beta chains drawn from one sample of a study of blood T cell repertoires in COVID-19. Sequenced by immunoSEQ multiplex PCR; TCRdb stores in-frame clones only, minus some. Of about 170,000 clones in the sample, more than 60% are singletons; the top ten hold roughly 7.5%. Sequencing was performed on peripheral blood. The receptors come from a man in his fifties or sixties with acute or convalescent COVID-19. The CDR3 runs from the conserved cysteine through the conserved F or W. D genes are given only for firm matches. Expanded clones are given a class, and other clones once, few, many or no size at all.

clone size: few; J gene: TRBJ1-4; D gene: -; V gene: TRBV19; CDR3 DNA: TGTGCCAGTAGTTCCCAGGGAGGCACTAATGAAAAACTGTTTTTT; CDR3 protein: CASSSQGGTNEKLFF
clone size: -; J gene: TRBJ2-3; D gene: -; V gene: TRBV5-1; CDR3 DNA: TGCGCCAGCAGCTTGGCGGGGGGCTATCAAGATACGCAGTATTTT; CDR3 protein: CASSLAGGYQDTQYF
clone size: -; J gene: TRBJ1-2; D gene: -; V gene: TRBV7-9; CDR3 DNA: TGTGCCAGCAGCTTATCAGATTACACCTTC; CDR3 protein: CASSLSDYTF
clone size: -; J gene: TRBJ2-7; D gene: -; V gene: TRBV24-1; CDR3 DNA: TGTGCCACCAGTGATACGTTTGCCGGGGTCCACGAGCAGTACTTC; CDR3 protein: CATSDTFAGVHEQYF
clone size: -; J gene: TRBJ2-1; D gene: TRBD1; V gene: TRBV20-1; CDR3 DNA: TGCAGTGCTAGTACACCGACACAGGGGGCAGGTTACAATGAGCAGTTCTTC; CDR3 protein: CSASTPTQGAGYNEQFF
clone size: -; J gene: TRBJ2-2; D gene: -; V gene: TRBV4-3; CDR3 DNA: TGCGCCAGCAGCCAACAGGGTAGCAGGGGCACCACCGGGGAGCTGTTTTTT; CDR3 protein: CASSQQGSRGTTGELFF
clone size: -; J gene: TRBJ2-3; D gene: TRBD2; V gene: TRBV4-2; CDR3 DNA: TGTGCCAGCAGCCAAGAGTCGAGCGGGGGGGCCACAGATACGCAGTATTTT; CDR3 protein: CASSQESSGGATDTQYF
clone size: -; J gene: TRBJ2-2; D gene: -; V gene: TRBV29-1; CDR3 DNA: TGCAGCGTTGAAGGGACAGTGACCTCCACCGGGGAGCTGTTTTTT; CDR3 protein: CSVEGTVTSTGELFF
clone size: -; J gene: TRBJ1-2; D gene: TRBD1; V gene: TRBV6-5; CDR3 DNA: TGTGCCAGCAGGCACCGCAGGGGGCTTGATGGCTACACCTTC; CDR3 protein: CASRHRRGLDGYTF
clone size: -; J gene: TRBJ1-2; D gene: TRBD1; V gene: TRBV6-5; CDR3 DNA: TGTGCCAGCAGTTACCGGACAGGGGGTCGGGATGGCTACACCTTC; CDR3 protein: CASSYRTGGRDGYTF
clone size: -; J gene: TRBJ1-4; D gene: TRBD1; V gene: TRBV30; CDR3 DNA: TGTGCCTGGAGTGTAATGGGACAGGGGTCTGAAAAACTGTTTTTT; CDR3 protein: CAWSVMGQGSEKLFF
clone size: -; J gene: TRBJ2-6; D gene: -; V gene: TRBV9; CDR3 DNA: TGTGCCAGCAGCGTAGTTGGGACACCCTCTGGGGCCAACGTCCTGACTTTC; CDR3 protein: CASSVVGTPSGANVLTF
clone size: -; J gene: TRBJ2-1; D gene: -; V gene: TRBV19; CDR3 DNA: TGTGCCAGTAGTATAGGCGGCTACAATGAGCAGTTCTTC; CDR3 protein: CASSIGGYNEQFF
clone size: -; J gene: TRBJ1-1; D gene: -; V gene: TRBV27; CDR3 DNA: TGTGCCAGCCCCCCCATGAACACTGAAGCTTTCTTT; CDR3 protein: CASPPMNTEAFF
clone size: -; J gene: TRBJ2-7; D gene: TRBD1; V gene: TRBV10-3; CDR3 DNA: TGTGCCATCTTCTCTCCGGGACAGACCTACGAGCAGTACTTC; CDR3 protein: CAIFSPGQTYEQYF
clone size: -; J gene: TRBJ1-2; D gene: -; V gene: TRBV7-2; CDR3 DNA: TGTGCCAGCAGCGGAAGACAGGTATACTATGGCTACACCTTC; CDR3 protein: CASSGRQVYYGYTF
clone size: -; J gene: TRBJ2-1; D gene: -; V gene: TRBV21-1; CDR3 DNA: TGTGCCACCAATCGCGACGCGGGGGGGTTCCAGCAGTTCTTC; CDR3 protein: CATNRDAGGFQQFF
clone size: -; J gene: TRBJ2-5; D gene: -; V gene: TRBV6-1; CDR3 DNA: TGTGCCAGCAGTGAAATTCCGGAGGGCGAGACCCAGTACTTC; CDR3 protein: CASSEIPEGETQYF
clone size: -; J gene: TRBJ1-6; D gene: TRBD1; V gene: TRBV5-5; CDR3 DNA: TGTGCCAGCAGCTTAACAGGGGATTCACCCCTCCACTTT; CDR3 protein: CASSLTGDSPLHF
clone size: -; J gene: TRBJ1-2; D gene: -; V gene: TRBV24-1; CDR3 DNA: TGTGCCACCAGTCCCCCCCAGCGATCCTATGGCTACACCTTC; CDR3 protein: CATSPPQRSYGYTF
clone size: -; J gene: TRBJ2-7; D gene: TRBD2; V gene: TRBV2; CDR3 DNA: TGTGCCAGCAGTGATAGCAAGCGGGGGAACTACGAGCAGTACTTC; CDR3 protein: CASSDSKRGNYEQYF
clone size: -; J gene: TRBJ1-2; D gene: -; V gene: TRBV5-4; CDR3 DNA: TGTGCCAGCAGCGCACCGGCACAGCCTAACTATGGCTACACCTTC; CDR3 protein: CASSAPAQPNYGYTF
clone size: -; J gene: TRBJ1-1; D gene: TRBD1; V gene: TRBV2; CDR3 DNA: TGTGCCAGCAGAATACAGGGGACTGAAGCTTTCTTT; CDR3 protein: CASRIQGTEAFF
clone size: -; J gene: TRBJ1-5; D gene: TRBD1; V gene: TRBV19; CDR3 DNA: TGTGCCAGTATGAACAGGGGTGGCAATCAGCCCCAGCATTTT; CDR3 protein: CASMNRGGNQPQHF
clone size: -; J gene: TRBJ2-1; D gene: TRBD1; V gene: TRBV29-1; CDR3 DNA: TGCAGCGCGATCAGGACAGGGGGAGGGAATGAGCAGTTCTTC; CDR3 protein: CSAIRTGGGNEQFF
clone size: -; J gene: TRBJ1-6; D gene: -; V gene: TRBV2; CDR3 DNA: TGTGCCAGCAGGGCCCAGGGCCATAATTCACCCCTCCACTTT; CDR3 protein: CASRAQGHNSPLHF
clone size: -; J gene: TRBJ2-7; D gene: TRBD1; V gene: TRBV19; CDR3 DNA: TGTGCCAGTAGTGACGCAGGCAGGGGGCTGGACGAGCAGTACTTC; CDR3 protein: CASSDAGRGLDEQYF
clone size: -; J gene: TRBJ2-1; D gene: TRBD2; V gene: TRBV2; CDR3 DNA: TGTGCCAGCAGTGGGGGGACTAGCGGGCCCTGGGGTGAGCAGTTCTTC; CDR3 protein: CASSGGTSGPWGEQFF
clone size: -; J gene: TRBJ1-6; D gene: -; V gene: TRBV7-8; CDR3 DNA: TGTGCCAGCAGCTTAAGAACAGGATATAATTCACCCCTCCACTTT; CDR3 protein: CASSLRTGYNSPLHF
clone size: -; J gene: TRBJ2-2; D gene: TRBD2; V gene: TRBV9; CDR3 DNA: TGTGCCAGCAGCCCTAGCGGGGGGGCCCACACCGGGGAGCTGTTTTTT; CDR3 protein: CASSPSGGAHTGELFF
clone size: once; J gene: TRBJ1-4; D gene: -; V gene: TRBV7-6; CDR3 DNA: TGTGCCAGCAGCTTAAACAGGGATGGTGAATGGCTGTTTTTT; CDR3 protein: CASSLNRDGEWLFF
clone size: -; J gene: TRBJ2-7; D gene: -; V gene: TRBV5-1; CDR3 DNA: TGCGCCAGCAGCTTGGGGGCACACGAGCAGTACTTC; CDR3 protein: CASSLGAHEQYF
clone size: few; J gene: TRBJ2-7; D gene: -; V gene: TRBV7-9; CDR3 DNA: TGTGCCAGCAGGGATTCCGGGACCTACGAGCAGTACTTC; CDR3 protein: CASRDSGTYEQYF
clone size: few; J gene: TRBJ1-2; D gene: TRBD1; V gene: TRBV6-1; CDR3 DNA: TGTGCCAGCAGTGAAGAATTAGGACAGGGGTATAGCTACACCTTC; CDR3 protein: CASSEELGQGYSYTF
clone size: -; J gene: TRBJ1-2; D gene: -; V gene: TRBV10-2; CDR3 DNA: TGCGCCAGCAGTGATAGACAGACCCTTCCCTATGGCTACACCTTC; CDR3 protein: CASSDRQTLPYGYTF
clone size: -; J gene: TRBJ1-3; D gene: -; V gene: TRBV5-4; CDR3 DNA: TGTGCCAGCAGCTTTTTCGGAGACACCATATATTTT; CDR3 protein: CASSFFGDTIYF
clone size: -; J gene: TRBJ2-7; D gene: -; V gene: TRBV7-9; CDR3 DNA: TGTGCCAGCAGCTTCACCCACGGTAGGAGCTCCTACGAGCAGTACTTC; CDR3 protein: CASSFTHGRSSYEQYF
clone size: -; J gene: TRBJ2-1; D gene: -; V gene: TRBV12-3/TRBV12-4; CDR3 DNA: TGTGCCAGCAGTTACAGCCCAGATGAGCAGTTCTTC; CDR3 protein: CASSYSPDEQFF
clone size: -; J gene: TRBJ2-7; D gene: -; V gene: TRBV11-2; CDR3 DNA: TGTGCCAGCACCCTGGGTAGCGGACTAACCTACGAGCAGTACTTC; CDR3 protein: CASTLGSGLTYEQYF
clone size: few; J gene: TRBJ2-2; D gene: TRBD1; V gene: TRBV24-1; CDR3 DNA: TGTGCCACCAGTGATGCTCCGGGACAGGGCCCCACCGGGGAGCTGTTTTTT; CDR3 protein: CATSDAPGQGPTGELFF
clone size: -; J gene: TRBJ2-5; D gene: -; V gene: TRBV12-3/TRBV12-4; CDR3 DNA: TGTGCCACCCTGGACAGCTCGGGGGAGACCCAGTACTTC; CDR3 protein: CATLDSSGETQYF
clone size: -; J gene: TRBJ2-1; D gene: TRBD2; V gene: TRBV7-6; CDR3 DNA: TGTGCCAGCAGCTTATTAATGGTAGCGGGGGGGTACAATGAGCAGTTCTTC; CDR3 protein: CASSLLMVAGGYNEQFF
clone size: -; J gene: TRBJ1-2; D gene: TRBD1; V gene: TRBV2; CDR3 DNA: TGTGCCAGCACCGGACAGGAAGGTCTCTCGGGCTACACCTTC; CDR3 protein: CASTGQEGLSGYTF